One and the same sample provided the 23 T cell receptor beta chains below, sequenced in a study of monozygotic twins with inflammatory bowel disease. TCRdb reprocessed the 5' RACE reads and reports one entry per CDR3 protein, with no DNA. This table holds 170,000 or so distinct CDR3 sequences. The sequenced sample consisted of blood. The receptors were sampled from a human donor with ulcerative colitis or Crohn's disease, or a healthy co-twin of an affected twin (not recorded which).

The chain recombines TRBV20-1 with TRBJ2-5. The germline V gene has CDR1 DFQATT and CDR2 SNEGSKA (reference sequence). The CDR3 runs to 13 residues. The CDR3 loop reads CSARVGGQETQYF.

The chain has TRBV7-2 and TRBJ1-1. CDR1 and CDR2 (germline): SGHTA, FQGNSA. This CDR3 has 12 residues. The CDR3 here is CASSPLSLEAFF.

J is TRBJ1-5 and V is TRBV7-2. This CDR3 contains 15 residues. Per the germline V gene, CDR1 is SGHTA and CDR2 is FQGNSA. This CDR3 reads CASSFWGDSNQPQHF.

The chain has TRBV12-3 or TRBV12-4 and TRBJ2-1; the TRBD2 assignment by TCRdb is unverifiable without DNA. The CDR3 totals 14 residues. CDR3 sequence reads: CASSFASGGGEQFF.

V is TRBV7-9 and J is TRBJ1-1; TCRdb's D gene call, TRBD1, goes unchecked for lack of DNA. Germline CDR1 reads SEHNR; CDR2 reads FQNEAQ (reference sequence). CDR3 length: 11 amino acids. CDR3 sequence reads: CASSLDRGHRF. The full variable domain, with the rest looked up from reference TRBV7-9 and TRBJ1-1, is DTGVSQNPRHKITKRGQNVTFRCDPISEHNRLYWYRQTLGQGPEFLTYFQNEAQLEKSRLLSDRFSAERPKGSFSTLEIQRTEQGDSAMYLCASSLDRGHRFGQGTRLTVV.

The chain is built from TRBV20-1 and TRBJ1-1. Per the germline V gene, CDR1 is DFQATT and CDR2 is SNEGSKA (reference sequence). This CDR3 region has 14 residues. The CDR3 protein is CSARDLTGPAEAFF.

The chain has TRBV15 and TRBJ2-7; TCRdb indicates TRBD1, and absent DNA this call remains unverified. Germline-derived CDR1 and CDR2 are LNHNV and YYDKDF (reference sequence). The CDR3 runs 17 residues. The CDR3 sequence: CATSRDRGRVITYEQYF.

V usage is TRBV27 and J usage is TRBJ2-2; the TRBD2 assignment by TCRdb is unverifiable without DNA. Germline assignment: CDR1 MNHEY and CDR2 SMNVEV (reference sequence). The CDR3 sequence is 16 residues long. CDR3 amino acids: CASSPRALGGSGELFF.

CDR3 sequence reads: CSAERNTGELFF. The J gene is TRBJ2-2, the V gene TRBV20-1. Germline values: CDR1 DFQATT, CDR2 SNEGSKA (reference sequence). The CDR3 totals 12 residues.

This chain links TRBV5-1 with TRBJ2-7; the D gene TCRdb calls, TRBD1, cannot be checked with no DNA. There are 18 residues in the CDR3. Germline CDR1 is SGHRS and CDR2 is YFSETQ. The chain's CDR3 is CASSSRLPSGRGAYEQYF.

The chain joins TRBV7-2 to TRBJ1-5; there is no DNA to check the TCRdb D call of TRBD1. The germline gives CDR1 SGHTA, CDR2 FQGNSA. The CDR3 runs to 17 residues. The CDR3 sequence: CASSLVETGSVNQPQHF. The whole variable domain, filled in from reference TRBV7-2 and TRBJ1-5, reads GAGVSQSPSNKVTEKGKDVELRCDPISGHTALYWYRQSLGQGLEFLIYFQGNSAPDKSGLPSDRFSAERTGGSVSTLTIQRTQQEDSAVYLCASSLVETGSVNQPQHFGDGTRLSIL.

The V gene is TRBV7-2, the J gene TRBJ2-6. The length of the CDR3 is 14 residues. Germline CDR1 SGHTA, CDR2 FQGNSA. CDR3 region: CASSLSSGANVLTF.

The chain uses TRBV5-6 and TRBJ2-3. Germline V gene lookup returns CDR1 SGHDT and CDR2 YYEEEE. The CDR3 consists of 15 residues. This chain's CDR3 is CASSLDPTSTDTQYF.

The chain carries TRBV6-5 and TRBJ2-5; as DNA is missing, the TRBD1 call by TCRdb cannot be tested. The CDR3 has 15 amino acids. Looked up from germline, CDR1 is MNHEY and CDR2 is SVGAGI. CDR3 amino acids: CASSFGTLGAETQYF.

The genes are TRBV3-1 and TRBJ1-4. The germline V gene has CDR1 LGHDT and CDR2 YNNKEL (reference sequence). This CDR3 region has 12 residues. This CDR3 is CASSRLGEKLFF.

The chain has TRBV19 and TRBJ2-1; TCRdb's D call of TRBD2 is untestable without DNA. Per germline, CDR1 LNHDA and CDR2 SQIVND (reference sequence). CDR3 size: 23 residues. This chain's CDR3 is CASSIRTGTPGLAASLDNNEQFF.

V is TRBV27 and J is TRBJ2-1. The germline V gene has CDR1 MNHEY and CDR2 SMNVEV (reference sequence). CDR3 size: 11 residues. The chain's CDR3 is CATLFYNEQFF.

V usage is TRBV10-1 and J usage is TRBJ2-7. CDR1 is WNHNN, CDR2 SYGVQD, per germline (reference sequence). This CDR3 contains 12 residues. Here the CDR3 reads CARCGNPHEQYF.

The rearrangement joins TRBV27 to TRBJ2-7; the D call of TRBD1 rests on TCRdb alone, since no DNA is present to check it. The germline V gene has CDR1 MNHEY and CDR2 SMNVEV (reference sequence). The CDR3 consists of 15 residues. The CDR3 sequence: CASSLSSPAGDEQYF.

This chain connects TRBV19 to TRBJ2-3; no DNA is available, so the TRBD1 call from TCRdb remains unchecked. Germline CDR1 reads LNHDA; CDR2 reads SQIVND (reference sequence). The CDR3 totals 13 residues. The CDR3: CASRQGSTDTQYF.

The chain combines TRBV28 with TRBJ2-5; TCRdb designates TRBD1, a call that cannot be tested without DNA. CDR1 is MDHEN, CDR2 SYDVKM, per germline. The CDR3 is made up of 14 amino acids. The CDR3: CASNLEGVGETQYF.

The chain joins TRBV7-2 to TRBJ2-3. The germline CDR1 and CDR2 sequences are SGHTA and FQGNSA. This CDR3 contains 15 residues. CDR3: CASSVSGYRDDTQYF.

This chain joins TRBV30 and TRBJ2-3; the TRBD1 assignment by TCRdb is unverifiable without DNA. The CDR3 extends over 13 amino acids. Germline V CDR1 and CDR2: GTSNPN, SVGIG (reference sequence). The chain's CDR3 is CAWSPGATDTQYF.